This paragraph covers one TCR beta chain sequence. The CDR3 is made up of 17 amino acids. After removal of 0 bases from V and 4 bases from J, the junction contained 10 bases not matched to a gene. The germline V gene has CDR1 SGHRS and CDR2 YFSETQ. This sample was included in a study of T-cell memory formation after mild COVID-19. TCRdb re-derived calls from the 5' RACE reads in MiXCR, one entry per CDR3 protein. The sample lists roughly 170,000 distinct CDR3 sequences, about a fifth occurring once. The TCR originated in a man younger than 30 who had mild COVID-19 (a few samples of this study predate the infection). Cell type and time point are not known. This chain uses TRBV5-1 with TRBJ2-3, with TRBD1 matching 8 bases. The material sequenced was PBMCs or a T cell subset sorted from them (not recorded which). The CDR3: CASSLARTGGLPDTQYF. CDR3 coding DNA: TGCGCCAGCAGCTTGGCTCGTACAGGGGGATTGCCAGATACGCAGTATTTT.